This paragraph covers one T cell receptor beta chain sequence. Its antigen is still unknown. These data originate in a study of shared clonotypes between healthy human individuals. Notes on the study in general: The low donor count limited represented genetic and exposure-history diversity.

As processed by the authors: ImmunoSEQ supplied junction-only sequences lacking quality scores, so filtering was different. TCRdb's table, derived via immunoSEQ multiplex PCR, lists solely in-frame clones and lacks some. The DNA gave D and trimming, while V, J and clone size come from that table. The table records more than 500,000 clones, roughly 95% of them present only once. Trimming removed 4 bases at V and 5 bases at J, with 16 bases between. Germline assignment: CDR1 LNHDA and CDR2 SQIVND (reference sequence). The length of the CDR3 is 15 residues. CD45RO-negative, CCR7-positively selected cells formed the naive CD8 fraction, excluding terminally differentiated effector memory CD45RA+ cells.

The TCR was taken from a woman in her thirties in good health. The chain couples TRBV19 to TRBJ2-3, with no clear D. Sequencing was done on a sample of naive CD8+ T cells sorted from blood. The CDR3 coding sequence is TGTGCCAGTAGTACAATAGTGGCCGGAATAGATACGCAGTATTTT. Translating it yields CASSTIVAGIDTQYF.